This TCR beta chain was captured by sequencing in a study of preoperative IRX-2 immunotherapy in early breast cancer. Specified treatment: preoperative locoregional IRX-2 cytokine immunotherapy. CDR1 is LNHDA, CDR2 SQIVND, per germline (reference sequence). Trimming pared 5 bases from V and 1 base from J, leaving 11 bases between. The CDR3 extends over 14 amino acids. Generated by immunoSEQ multiplex PCR, the TCRdb table keeps only in-frame clones and is missing some. Found here are 95,000 to 100,000 clones, just over 85% of them singletons; the top ten hold 2% to 2.5%. The sequence was collected from a human donor with breast cancer. The chain couples TRBV19 to TRBJ1-1; D gene ambiguous. The sequenced sample was tumor tissue, obtained after IRX-2 immunotherapy. As DNA, the CDR3 is TGTGCCAGTAGTTGGGCGGCGACGAACACTGAAGCTTTCTTT. Encoded protein: CASSWAATNTEAFF.